This record covers a single TCR beta chain. As yet, its antigen is unknown. The TCR beta CDR3 regions underwent amplification using RNA transcripts as the source. The study used the HTBI primer set for a first-round RT-PCR of the TCR CDR3. TCRdb passed the multiplex PCR reads through MiXCR, listing each CDR3 protein once. This sample carries about 600,000 distinct CDR3 sequences, roughly 16% of them seen once, and the ten largest clones take roughly 3.4%. This entry comes from a study of T cells in Graves' hyperthyroidism and ophthalmopathy. Findings and limits, study-wide: Peripheral blood also featured most of the thyroid clonotypes expanded above 0.001.

This CDR3 is 14 amino acids long. V shed 4 bases and J shed 6 bases, with 12 bases lying between them. CDR1 and CDR2 (germline): KGHSH, LQKENI. The receptor was derived from a woman aged 40 to 50 with Graves' ophthalmopathy. This chain uses TRBV18 with TRBJ2-2, with D perhaps TRBD1 (5 bases). Sequenced input: blood. CDR3: CASSLAGLAGELFF. CDR3 DNA: TGTGCCAGCTCACTCGCAGGGTTAGCCGGGGAGCTGTTTTTT.